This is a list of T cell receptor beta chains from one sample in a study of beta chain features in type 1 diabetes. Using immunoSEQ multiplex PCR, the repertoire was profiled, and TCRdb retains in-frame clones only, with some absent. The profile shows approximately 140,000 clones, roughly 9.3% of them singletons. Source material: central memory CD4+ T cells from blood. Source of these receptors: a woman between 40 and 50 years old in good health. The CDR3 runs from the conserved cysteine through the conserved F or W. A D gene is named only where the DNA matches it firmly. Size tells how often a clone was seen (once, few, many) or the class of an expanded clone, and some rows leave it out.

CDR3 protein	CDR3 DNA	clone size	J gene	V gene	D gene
CASHPGPPNVLTF	TGTGCCAGCCATCCCGGTCCCCCCAACGTCCTGACTTTC	few	TRBJ2-6	TRBV6-5	-
CASSTHRAWEAFF	TGTGCCAGTAGTACCCACAGGGCTTGGGAAGCTTTCTTT	-	TRBJ1-1	TRBV19	-
CASSPRLWGEQYF	TGTGCCAGCAGCCCCCGACTATGGGGCGAGCAGTACTTC	-	TRBJ2-7	TRBV7-2	-
CASKRSGGAGEQFF	TGTGCCAGCAAACGTAGCGGGGGGGCCGGTGAGCAGTTCTTC	few	TRBJ2-1	TRBV27	TRBD2
CASSEIQQETQYF	TGTGCCAGCAGTGAGATCCAGCAAGAGACCCAGTACTTC	-	TRBJ2-5	TRBV6-1	-
CATRTGASSYEQYF	TGTGCCACCAGAACAGGGGCCAGCTCCTACGAGCAGTACTTC	-	TRBJ2-7	TRBV19	TRBD1
CASSLARGGAHEQFF	TGCGCCAGCAGCTTGGCCCGGGGGGGAGCCCATGAGCAGTTCTTC	few	TRBJ2-1	TRBV5-1	TRBD2
CASSRSVGGLTDTQYF	TGCGCCAGCAGTAGGAGTGTGGGGGGGCTGACAGATACGCAGTATTTT	few	TRBJ2-3	TRBV5-1	-
CASSIGEAWSDYTF	TGTGCCAGTAGTATCGGCGAAGCCTGGAGTGACTACACCTTC	-	TRBJ1-2	TRBV19	-
CASSVAGQGTEAFF	TGTGCCAGCAGCGTAGCGGGACAGGGTACTGAAGCTTTCTTT	few	TRBJ1-1	TRBV9	TRBD1
CASSIDETGTRRSNYGYTF	TGTGCCAGTAGTATAGATGAGACAGGGACTCGGCGGTCTAACTATGGCTACACCTTC	-	TRBJ1-2	TRBV19	TRBD1
CASSYSTGGETQYF	TGTGCCAGCAGTTACTCGACAGGGGGCGAGACCCAGTACTTC	few	TRBJ2-5	TRBV6-5	TRBD1
CASWRGSYNEQFF	TGTGCCAGCTGGAGGGGCTCCTACAATGAGCAGTTCTTC	many	TRBJ2-1	TRBV28	-
CASSLGGGSVYEQYF	TGTGCCAGCAGCCTTGGCGGGGGGAGTGTCTACGAGCAGTACTTC	-	TRBJ2-7	TRBV11-2	TRBD2
CASSLSLVAGRTGELFF	TGTGCCAGCAGCTTATCCCTGGTGGCTGGTCGCACCGGGGAGCTGTTTTTT	-	TRBJ2-2	TRBV7-2	-
CASSLSDRDHEKLFF	TGTGCCAGCAGCCTTTCGGACAGGGATCATGAAAAACTGTTTTTT	-	TRBJ1-4	TRBV7-9	TRBD1
CASSLSRDHYEQYF	TGTGCCAGCAGCTTATCCAGGGATCACTACGAGCAGTACTTC	-	TRBJ2-7	TRBV7-2	-
CASSRDRAGANVLTF	TGTGCCAGCAGCCGAGACAGGGCTGGGGCCAACGTCCTGACTTTC	-	TRBJ2-6	TRBV7-6	TRBD1
CASSGGGAGQETQYF	TGTGCCAGCAGTGGCGGGGGCGCCGGACAAGAGACCCAGTACTTC	few	TRBJ2-5	TRBV6-1	-
CSAGTGGLEQYF	TGCAGCGCCGGGACAGGGGGCTTGGAGCAGTACTTC	few	TRBJ2-7	TRBV29-1	TRBD1
CASSTPKGGTEAFF	TGTGCCAGCAGCACCCCCAAAGGGGGCACTGAAGCTTTCTTT	few	TRBJ1-1	TRBV5-4	-
CSVKQGSATDTQYF	TGCAGCGTTAAACAGGGATCAGCGACAGATACGCAGTATTTT	few	TRBJ2-3	TRBV29-1	-
CASKQDRGGSPLHF	TGTGCCAGCAAACAGGACAGGGGGGGTTCACCCCTCCACTTT	-	TRBJ1-6	TRBV2	TRBD1
CASSSGLDNTGELFF	TGTGCCAGCAGCTCCGGACTGGATAACACCGGGGAGCTGTTTTTT	few	TRBJ2-2	TRBV5-4	-
CASSPPSGGSQGTEAFF	TGTGCCAGCTCACCACCGTCAGGGGGCTCACAGGGGACTGAAGCTTTCTTT	once	TRBJ1-1	TRBV18	TRBD1
CASSQDSIAGGRTDTQYF	TGTGCCAGCAGCCAAGATTCTATAGCGGGCGGCCGCACAGATACGCAGTATTTT	-	TRBJ2-3	TRBV4-2	TRBD2
CASSPGDRGSHNYGYTF	TGTGCCAGCAGCCCGGGGGACAGGGGGAGTCATAACTATGGCTACACCTTC	many	TRBJ1-2	TRBV5-4	TRBD1
CASRDGQSNQPQHF	TGTGCCAGCAGGGATGGACAGAGCAATCAGCCCCAGCATTTT	few	TRBJ1-5	TRBV6-5	-
CASSLGTSGTRRETQYF	TGTGCCAGCAGCTTAGGGACTAGCGGGACACGGCGGGAGACCCAGTACTTC	-	TRBJ2-5	TRBV11-2	TRBD2
CASRRDSRTYNSPLHF	TGTGCCAGCAGACGGGACAGCCGGACCTATAATTCACCCCTCCACTTT	-	TRBJ1-6	TRBV2	TRBD1
CATAGQRAYEQYF	TGTGCCACGGCGGGACAGAGAGCCTACGAGCAGTACTTC	-	TRBJ2-7	TRBV2	-
CASSLQGGSQAFF	TGCGCCAGCAGCCTACAGGGGGGGAGTCAAGCTTTCTTT	-	TRBJ1-1	TRBV5-1	TRBD1
CASSLGLGSSSPDTQYF	TGTGCCAGCAGCTTAGGTTTGGGGAGCAGTAGTCCAGATACGCAGTATTTT	few	TRBJ2-3	TRBV2	-
CASSPPVRAMNTEAFF	TGTGCCAGCTCACCACCGGTGAGGGCCATGAACACTGAAGCTTTCTTT	-	TRBJ1-1	TRBV18	-
CASSQQSDTQYF	TGTGCCAGCAGCCAACAGTCAGATACGCAGTATTTT	few	TRBJ2-3	TRBV7-9	-
CAIAGQRNSPLHF	TGTGCCATCGCGGGACAGAGAAATTCACCCCTCCACTTT	-	TRBJ1-6	TRBV10-3	TRBD1
CASSPGSWTENTGELFF	TGTGCCAGCAGCCCAGGTTCTTGGACAGAGAACACCGGGGAGCTGTTTTTT	-	TRBJ2-2	TRBV11-1	-
CASSLEAQRTGKTEAFF	TGCGCCAGCAGCTTGGAAGCCCAACGGACAGGGAAGACTGAAGCTTTCTTT	few	TRBJ1-1	TRBV5-1	TRBD1
CASSRWGGPTDTQYF	TGTGCCAGCAGCCGCTGGGGGGGGCCCACAGATACGCAGTATTTT	few	TRBJ2-3	TRBV7-2	-
CASRGSTNEKLFF	TGTGCCAGCCGGGGGTCGACTAATGAAAAACTGTTTTTT	few	TRBJ1-4	TRBV2	-
CASSLTERTGQYF	TGTGCCAGCAGCTTAACGGAGCGGACGGGTCAGTACTTC	many	TRBJ2-4	TRBV7-9	-
CASSQESPLFNQPQHF	TGTGCCAGCAGCCAAGAGTCGCCTCTATTCAATCAGCCCCAGCATTTT	-	TRBJ1-5	TRBV7-9	-
CASGTGGAGSPLHF	TGTGCCAGCGGGACAGGGGGCGCGGGTTCACCCCTCCACTTT	-	TRBJ1-6	TRBV5-6	TRBD1
CASSLASGADYEQYF	TGCGCCAGCAGCCTCGCTAGCGGGGCTGACTACGAGCAGTACTTC	few	TRBJ2-7	TRBV4-3	TRBD2
CASSPRLVRETQYF	TGTGCCAGCAGCCCCCGACTAGTCCGGGAGACCCAGTACTTC	few	TRBJ2-5	TRBV9	-
CSVDLQGRTEAFF	TGCAGCGTTGACCTCCAGGGCCGCACTGAAGCTTTCTTT	-	TRBJ1-1	TRBV29-1	-
CASSTGLSASYNEQFF	TGCGCCAGCAGCACCGGACTTTCCGCCTCCTACAATGAGCAGTTCTTC	-	TRBJ2-1	TRBV5-1	-
CASSFSMAEAFF	TGTGCCAGCAGCTTTTCGATGGCCGAAGCTTTCTTT	-	TRBJ1-1	TRBV7-2	-
CASSLGRRRDTEAFF	TGCGCCAGCAGCTTGGGTCGCAGGCGTGACACTGAAGCTTTCTTT	many	TRBJ1-1	TRBV5-1	-
CASSLAGLDGYTF	TGCGCCAGCAGCTTGGCAGGGTTAGATGGCTACACCTTC	few	TRBJ1-2	TRBV5-1	-
CASSWWDRVTYEQYF	TGTGCCAGCAGCTGGTGGGACAGGGTTACCTACGAGCAGTACTTC	-	TRBJ2-7	TRBV5-4	TRBD1
CASSERSGFTYEQYF	TGCGCCAGCAGCGAACGTTCAGGGTTCACCTACGAGCAGTACTTC	-	TRBJ2-7	TRBV5-1	-
CASSADSLNTGELFF	TGTGCCAGCAGCGCGGACAGCCTAAACACCGGGGAGCTGTTTTTT	few	TRBJ2-2	TRBV9	-
CASSVEFGGGEAFF	TGTGCCAGCAGCGTAGAATTCGGGGGGGGTGAAGCTTTCTTT	few	TRBJ1-1	TRBV9	-
CAIKGLAGDNEQFF	TGTGCCATCAAGGGACTAGCGGGGGACAATGAGCAGTTCTTC	many	TRBJ2-1	TRBV10-3	TRBD2
CASSLSGLDGYTF	TGTGCCAGCAGCTTGTCAGGACTGGATGGCTACACCTTC	-	TRBJ1-2	TRBV5-4	-
CASSSILGLAGPGHEQYF	TGTGCCAGCAGCTCCATCTTGGGACTAGCGGGACCAGGCCACGAGCAGTACTTC	few	TRBJ2-7	TRBV7-9	TRBD2
CASSSGSYGYTF	TGTGCCAGCAGCTCCGGGAGCTATGGCTACACCTTC	few	TRBJ1-2	TRBV5-6	-
CASRPTGGVGYF	TGTGCCAGCAGACCAACCGGGGGGGTGGGCTATTTT	-	TRBJ1-3	TRBV6-1	-